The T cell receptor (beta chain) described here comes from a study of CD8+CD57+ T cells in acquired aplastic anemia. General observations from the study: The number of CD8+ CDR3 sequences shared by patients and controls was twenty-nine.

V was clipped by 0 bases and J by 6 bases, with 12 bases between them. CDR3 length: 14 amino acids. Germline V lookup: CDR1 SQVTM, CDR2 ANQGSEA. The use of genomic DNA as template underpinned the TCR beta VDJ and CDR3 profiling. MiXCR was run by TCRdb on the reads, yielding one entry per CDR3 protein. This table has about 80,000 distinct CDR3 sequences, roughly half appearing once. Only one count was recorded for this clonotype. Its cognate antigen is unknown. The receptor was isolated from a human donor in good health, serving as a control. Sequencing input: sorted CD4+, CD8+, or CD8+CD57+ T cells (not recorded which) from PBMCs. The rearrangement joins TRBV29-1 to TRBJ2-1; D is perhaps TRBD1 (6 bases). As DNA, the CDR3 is TGCAGCGTTGAAGATCCCGGGACACTCAATGAGCAGTTCTTC. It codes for CSVEDPGTLNEQFF.